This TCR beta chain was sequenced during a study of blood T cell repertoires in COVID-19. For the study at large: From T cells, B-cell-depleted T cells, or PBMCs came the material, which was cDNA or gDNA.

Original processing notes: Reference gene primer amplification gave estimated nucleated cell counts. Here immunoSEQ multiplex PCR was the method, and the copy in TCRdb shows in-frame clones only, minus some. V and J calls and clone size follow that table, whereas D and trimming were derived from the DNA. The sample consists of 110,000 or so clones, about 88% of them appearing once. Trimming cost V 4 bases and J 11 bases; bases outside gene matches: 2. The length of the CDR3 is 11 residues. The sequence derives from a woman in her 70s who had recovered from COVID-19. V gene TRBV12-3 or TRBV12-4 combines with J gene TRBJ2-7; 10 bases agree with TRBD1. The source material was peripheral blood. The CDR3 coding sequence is TGTGCCAGCAGTTCAGGACAGGGGGAGTACTTC. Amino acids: CASSSGQGEYF.